The TCR beta chain described here comes from a study of blood T cell repertoires in COVID-19. Background on the study: T cells, B-cell-depleted T cells, or PBMCs supplied cDNA or gDNA.

CDR1 SEHNR and CDR2 FQNEAQ come from the germline V gene (reference sequence). This CDR3 has 15 residues. Trimming removed 5 bases from V and 8 bases from J, with 18 bases in between. In the authors' methods: Estimates of nucleated cell counts were drawn from the amplification of reference gene primers. Profiling relied on immunoSEQ multiplex PCR, and the TCRdb table lists in-frame clones only, not all of them. The V and J calls and clone size were taken over from that table, and D and trimming were inferred from the DNA. Of some 150,000 clones listed, about four fifths are singletons. Material: peripheral blood. This rearrangement joins TRBV7-9 to TRBJ1-4; the D is unclear. This receptor was obtained from a woman of 80 years or more with acute or convalescent COVID-19. CDR3 residues: CASSRSPWGGEKLFF. The CDR3 DNA is TGTGCCAGCAGCCGATCCCCCTGGGGAGGAGAAAAACTGTTTTTT.